These T cell receptor beta chains were read from a single sample in a study of identical twins. Each CDR3 protein is one row after TCRdb ran MiXCR on the 5' RACE reads. This sample has approximately 410,000 distinct CDR3 sequences, with approximately 18% found just once. Sequencing was done on a sample of naive T cells sorted from blood. Source of these receptors: a man aged 50 to 59 in good health. CDR3s include the opening cysteine and the closing phenylalanine or tryptophan. A D gene is named only where the DNA matches it firmly. Clone size is shown for a subset of rows, as once, few, many or a class of expanded clone.

v_call: TRBV7-9
d_call: -
clone_size: many
j_call: TRBJ1-2
cdr3_nt: TGTGCCAGCAGTTCCGGGACGCGAGCGAACTATGGCTACACCTTC
cdr3_aa: CASSSGTRANYGYTF

v_call: TRBV5-5
d_call: -
clone_size: few
j_call: TRBJ2-3
cdr3_nt: TGTGCCAGCAGCTTGAGCCCCTCGGACACAGATACGCAGTATTTT
cdr3_aa: CASSLSPSDTDTQYF

v_call: TRBV20-1
d_call: -
clone_size: -
j_call: TRBJ2-3
cdr3_nt: TGCAGTGCTCTGGCGGGGACTAGCACAGATACGCAGTATTTT
cdr3_aa: CSALAGTSTDTQYF

v_call: TRBV12-3/TRBV12-4
d_call: -
clone_size: -
j_call: TRBJ2-1
cdr3_nt: TGTGCCAGCAGAGCAACAGTGTTGAGCTCCTACAATGAGCAGTTC
cdr3_aa: CASRATVLSSYNEQF

v_call: TRBV27
d_call: -
clone_size: -
j_call: TRBJ2-1
cdr3_nt: TGTGCCAGCAGTAAAGCGGCCTACAATGAGCAGTTCTTC
cdr3_aa: CASSKAAYNEQFF

v_call: TRBV29-1
d_call: -
clone_size: -
j_call: TRBJ2-1
cdr3_nt: TGCAGCGTCCCGGAGGGGGCCTACAATGAGCAGTTCTTC
cdr3_aa: CSVPEGAYNEQFF

v_call: TRBV20-1
d_call: -
clone_size: many
j_call: TRBJ2-7
cdr3_nt: TGCAGTGCTAGAGATTACCGGGTCGGCTCCTACGAGCAGTACTTC
cdr3_aa: CSARDYRVGSYEQYF

v_call: TRBV7-2
d_call: TRBD1
clone_size: many
j_call: TRBJ2-2
cdr3_nt: TGTGCCAGCAGCCCGGGACAGCGAACCGGGGAGCTGTTTTTT
cdr3_aa: CASSPGQRTGELFF

v_call: TRBV5-1
d_call: -
clone_size: many
j_call: TRBJ2-1
cdr3_nt: TGCGCCAGCCGCTCCTCTGACGCGAGCTCCTACAATGAGCAGTTCTTC
cdr3_aa: CASRSSDASSYNEQFF

v_call: TRBV9
d_call: TRBD1
clone_size: -
j_call: TRBJ2-5
cdr3_nt: TGTGCCAGCAGCGTAGGACAGGGAACCGTGGAGACCCAGTACTTC
cdr3_aa: CASSVGQGTVETQYF

v_call: TRBV9
d_call: -
clone_size: few
j_call: TRBJ2-1
cdr3_nt: TGTGCCAGCAGCCCTCCCCCGATTGGTAATGAGCAGTTCTTC
cdr3_aa: CASSPPPIGNEQFF

v_call: TRBV24-1
d_call: TRBD1
clone_size: -
j_call: TRBJ2-3
cdr3_nt: TGTGCCACCAGTGCGTGGACAGGGAGGTCGGGGCGCTTGAGCACAGATACGCAGTATTTT
cdr3_aa: CATSAWTGRSGRLSTDTQYF

v_call: TRBV9
d_call: -
clone_size: few
j_call: TRBJ2-3
cdr3_nt: TGTGCCAGCAGCGTAGGGGCTAGCGATAGCACAGATACGCAGTATTTT
cdr3_aa: CASSVGASDSTDTQYF

v_call: TRBV7-9
d_call: -
clone_size: -
j_call: TRBJ2-1
cdr3_nt: TGTGCCACCAGGGCGGGTAGCTCCTACAATGAGCAGTTCTTC
cdr3_aa: CATRAGSSYNEQFF

v_call: TRBV5-1
d_call: -
clone_size: -
j_call: TRBJ2-2
cdr3_nt: TGCGCCAGCAGCTTTCCCCAGGGGGGGTCTACCACCGGGGAGCTGTTTTTT
cdr3_aa: CASSFPQGGSTTGELFF

v_call: TRBV7-2
d_call: TRBD1
clone_size: few
j_call: TRBJ1-1
cdr3_nt: TGTGCCAGCAGCGTCGACTTCGCGACAGGGGAAAGAGTCGAAGCTTTCTTT
cdr3_aa: CASSVDFATGERVEAFF

v_call: TRBV29-1
d_call: TRBD2
clone_size: -
j_call: TRBJ2-7
cdr3_nt: TGCAGCGTTGGCGGACTAGAGGATCACTACGAGCAGTACTTC
cdr3_aa: CSVGGLEDHYEQYF

v_call: TRBV27
d_call: TRBD2
clone_size: few
j_call: TRBJ2-1
cdr3_nt: TGTGCCAGCAGTTATTCTTTGCGGGAGGTTTACTCGTTCTTC
cdr3_aa: CASSYSLREVYSFF

v_call: TRBV15
d_call: TRBD2
clone_size: -
j_call: TRBJ2-3
cdr3_nt: TGTGCCACCAGCAGAGATTGGGTGACTAGCGGATACATCAGAGATACGCAGTATTTT
cdr3_aa: CATSRDWVTSGYIRDTQYF

v_call: TRBV7-6
d_call: TRBD2
clone_size: -
j_call: TRBJ2-7
cdr3_nt: TGTGCCAGCAGCTTCAGGTTGGCCTCTGGACTAGCGGGACTACGTGACGAGCAGTACTTC
cdr3_aa: CASSFRLASGLAGLRDEQYF

v_call: TRBV20-1
d_call: -
clone_size: few
j_call: TRBJ2-1
cdr3_nt: TGCAGTGCTGTCTATCTAGGGGGGTACAATGAGCAGTTCTTC
cdr3_aa: CSAVYLGGYNEQFF

v_call: TRBV27
d_call: TRBD1
clone_size: many
j_call: TRBJ2-7
cdr3_nt: TGTGCCAGCAGTTTGGCCGGGACAGGGGGCTACGAGCAGTACTTC
cdr3_aa: CASSLAGTGGYEQYF

v_call: TRBV12-3/TRBV12-4
d_call: TRBD2
clone_size: many
j_call: TRBJ2-3
cdr3_nt: TGTGCCAGCAGTATGATAGCGGGGGGAACAGATACGCAGTATTTT
cdr3_aa: CASSMIAGGTDTQYF

v_call: TRBV11-2
d_call: TRBD2
clone_size: many
j_call: TRBJ2-5
cdr3_nt: TGTGCCAGCAGCCGACCCCGACTAGCCCAAGAGACCCAGTACTTC
cdr3_aa: CASSRPRLAQETQYF

v_call: TRBV5-1
d_call: -
clone_size: many
j_call: TRBJ1-1
cdr3_nt: TGCGCCAGCAGCTCGGGGGGGGTGAACACTGAAGCTTTCTTT
cdr3_aa: CASSSGGVNTEAFF

v_call: TRBV10-3
d_call: -
clone_size: many
j_call: TRBJ2-1
cdr3_nt: TGTGCCATCAGTGAGTCGTTCTACGGGAGTTACAATGAGCAGTTCTTC
cdr3_aa: CAISESFYGSYNEQFF

v_call: TRBV18
d_call: -
clone_size: -
j_call: TRBJ1-5
cdr3_nt: TGTGCCAGCTCACCGCGTGGGGTACAGAATCAGCCCCAGCATTTT
cdr3_aa: CASSPRGVQNQPQHF

v_call: TRBV12-3/TRBV12-4
d_call: -
clone_size: many
j_call: TRBJ2-1
cdr3_nt: TGTGCCAGCAGTTTAGGGTCATGGGGCGAGCAGTTCTTC
cdr3_aa: CASSLGSWGEQFF

v_call: TRBV23-1
d_call: -
clone_size: -
j_call: TRBJ1-5
cdr3_nt: TGCGCCAGCAGTCAATCGGGTCAGCCCCAGCATTTT
cdr3_aa: CASSQSGQPQHF

v_call: TRBV12-3/TRBV12-4
d_call: -
clone_size: few
j_call: TRBJ2-7
cdr3_nt: TGTGCCAGCAGGCAGACTCGGGTCGGCGAGCAGTACTTC
cdr3_aa: CASRQTRVGEQYF

v_call: TRBV2
d_call: TRBD1
clone_size: many
j_call: TRBJ2-2
cdr3_nt: TGTGCCAGCAGTGATCCGGGACAGAAGAACACCGGGGAGCTGTTTTTT
cdr3_aa: CASSDPGQKNTGELFF

v_call: TRBV7-3
d_call: -
clone_size: many
j_call: TRBJ2-2
cdr3_nt: TGTGCCAGCAGCTTTGGGCCGCCCGGGGAGCTGTTTTTT
cdr3_aa: CASSFGPPGELFF

v_call: TRBV5-4
d_call: TRBD2
clone_size: few
j_call: TRBJ2-3
cdr3_nt: TGTGCCAGCAGCTCCGCACTAGGACTAGCGGGAGGTTACGATACGCAGTATTTT
cdr3_aa: CASSSALGLAGGYDTQYF

v_call: TRBV4-3
d_call: TRBD2
clone_size: many
j_call: TRBJ2-4
cdr3_nt: TGCGCCAGCAGCCAAGATCTAAGACTAGCGGGGGGAATAGCCAAAAACATTCAGTACTTC
cdr3_aa: CASSQDLRLAGGIAKNIQYF

v_call: TRBV20-1
d_call: TRBD1
clone_size: few
j_call: TRBJ1-5
cdr3_nt: TGCAGTGCTAGGCGGACAGGGGTTAGCAATCAGCCCCAGCATTTT
cdr3_aa: CSARRTGVSNQPQHF

v_call: TRBV5-1
d_call: TRBD1
clone_size: -
j_call: TRBJ2-5
cdr3_nt: TGCGCCAGCAGCTTCAACTATGGGACAGGACAAGAGACCCAGTACTTC
cdr3_aa: CASSFNYGTGQETQYF

v_call: TRBV7-2
d_call: -
clone_size: few
j_call: TRBJ2-2
cdr3_nt: TGTGCCAGCAGCGAAACCGGGACCGCGAACACCGGGGAGCTGTTTTTT
cdr3_aa: CASSETGTANTGELFF

v_call: TRBV3-1
d_call: TRBD1
clone_size: few
j_call: TRBJ1-4
cdr3_nt: TGTGCCAGCAGGACCGGACAGGGGGCACAACTGTTTTTT
cdr3_aa: CASRTGQGAQLFF

v_call: TRBV18
d_call: -
clone_size: many
j_call: TRBJ1-5
cdr3_nt: TGTGCCAGCAGCCCCGGTGGCAATCAGCCCCAGCATTTT
cdr3_aa: CASSPGGNQPQHF

v_call: TRBV5-1
d_call: -
clone_size: many
j_call: TRBJ2-2
cdr3_nt: TGCGCCAGCAGCTTGGTACAGGGAAACACCGGGGAGCTGTTTTTT
cdr3_aa: CASSLVQGNTGELFF

v_call: TRBV20-1
d_call: TRBD2
clone_size: -
j_call: TRBJ2-5
cdr3_nt: TGCAGTGCTAGAGACCCACCGAGCGGGAGTAGCAAGACCCAGTACTTC
cdr3_aa: CSARDPPSGSSKTQYF

v_call: TRBV6-2/TRBV6-3
d_call: -
clone_size: few
j_call: TRBJ2-5
cdr3_nt: TGTGCCAGCAGTTACTCGAGGGGGTCGAGGCAAGAGACCCAGTACTTC
cdr3_aa: CASSYSRGSRQETQYF

v_call: TRBV4-2
d_call: -
clone_size: many
j_call: TRBJ1-5
cdr3_nt: TGTGCCAGCAGCCAAGATCGAGCAGGAAATCAGCCCCAGCATTTT
cdr3_aa: CASSQDRAGNQPQHF

v_call: TRBV29-1
d_call: -
clone_size: many
j_call: TRBJ2-3
cdr3_nt: TGCAGCGTTGATCCATCCAGCGGGAGCACAGATACGCAGTATTTT
cdr3_aa: CSVDPSSGSTDTQYF